This TCR beta chain is drawn from a study of shared clonotypes between healthy human individuals. Findings of the study overall: Against clonotypes common to all four donors, non-shared ones had lower generation probabilities.

This CDR3 is built from 13 residues. V was pared by 2 bases and J by 15 bases, with 16 bases between. CDR1 ENHRY and CDR2 SYGVKD come from the germline V gene. About this clone: Its cognate antigen is unknown.

The table came from immunoSEQ multiplex PCR; TCRdb's copy has only in-frame clones and leaves some out. Counted here are over a million clones, 60% to 80% occurring once; the ten biggest clones make up approximately 1.5%. The chain uses TRBV10-3 and TRBJ1-4; D is unresolved. The sample was memory CD4+ T cells sorted from blood. Subset meaning: CD45RA-negative fraction. The sequence was collected from a man in his late teens or twenties in good health. The chain's CDR3 is CAISEVAGQELFF. CDR3 nucleotides: TGTGCCATCAGTGAGGTCGCCGGGCAAGAGTTGTTTTTT.